What follows are 11 T cell receptor beta chains derived from one specimen sequenced in a study of control samples from healthy donors and cancer patients (dated by TCRdb to the early 2020s). Library prep was done by the immunoSEQ multiplex PCR assay. TCRdb provides this immuneACCESS table in a form limited to in-frame rearrangements. Some clones are lacking; in checked studies, under half of them reflect an unresolved V gene, and why the rest are absent is not known. The sample profile shows 60,000 to 95,000 clones; about 89% of them were found once. The ten most abundant clones make up approximately 9.8% of the sample. Sequences were obtained from PBMCs. These receptors originate from a woman between 45 and 60 years old with colorectal cancer.

The chain recombines TRBV9 with TRBJ2-3, with D unresolved. The V end was cut by 1 base, the J end by 5 bases, with 8 bases between. This CDR3 contains 13 residues. Germline CDR1 reads SGDLS; CDR2 reads YYNGEE. In nucleotides, the CDR3 is TGTGCCAGCAGCGTACGAACGGGAGATACGCAGTATTTT. Protein: CASSVRTGDTQYF.

V gene TRBV18 combines with J gene TRBJ1-1; D is uncertain. Germline lookup yields CDR1 KGHSH and CDR2 LQKENI. V was pared by 4 bases and J by 0 bases, with 9 bases between. This CDR3 region has 14 residues. Written as DNA, the CDR3 is TGTGCCAGCTCACTCACCACAGTGAACACTGAAGCTTTCTTT. It translates to CASSLTTVNTEAFF.

The V and J genes are TRBV10-3 and TRBJ2-7; D is uncertain. This CDR3 is 12 amino acids long. The ends were cut back, 3 bases at V and 6 bases at J, with 9 bases in the middle. Looked up from germline, CDR1 is ENHRY and CDR2 is SYGVKD. CDR3 loop: CAISEPVGEQYV. The CDR3, as DNA: TGTGCCATCAGTGAACCCGTAGGCGAGCAGTACGTC.

The genes are TRBV7-8 and TRBJ2-7, with TRBD2 as a possible D gene (5 bases). Germline CDR1 SGHVS, CDR2 FQNEAQ. V was pared by 3 bases and J by 3 bases, with 9 bases between. This CDR3 has 13 amino acids. In DNA form, the CDR3 reads TGTGCCAGCAGCTTCGGGGAGTTCTACGAGCAGTACGTC. Translation: CASSFGEFYEQYV.

This rearrangement joins TRBV10-3 to TRBJ1-5; no clear D. This CDR3 is built from 15 residues. Germline V gene data show CDR1 as ENHRY and CDR2 as SYGVKD. The germline V and J ends were trimmed by 2 bases and 5 bases, with 13 bases remaining between them. CDR3 loop: CAISETVNRDQPQHF. CDR3 bases: TGTGCCATCAGTGAGACGGTAAACAGAGATCAGCCCCAGCATTTT.

The chain carries TRBV3-1 (or the pseudogene TRBV3-2) and TRBJ2-3; TRBD2 matches at 16 bases. The V gene end was trimmed by 5 bases and the J gene end by 6 bases; junction bases not matched to a gene: 5. Per germline, CDR1 LGHDT and CDR2 YNNKEL (reference sequence). This CDR3 contains 16 residues. CDR3 loop: CASSGTSGGAVDTQYF. CDR3 bases: TGTGCCAGCAGCGGGACTAGCGGGGGGGCGGTGGATACGCAGTATTTT.

Regarding this clone: Other DNA sequences in this sample translate to the same CDR3. The CDR3 here is CASSEDTSYEQYV. The CDR3 nucleotides are TGTGCCAGCAGTGAGGATACTTCCTACGAGCAGTACGTC. This chain uses TRBV6-1 with TRBJ2-7; D is ambiguous. Trimming pared 3 bases from V and 1 base from J, leaving 7 bases between. Germline CDR1 is MNHNS and CDR2 is SASEGT. The CDR3 covers 13 residues.

This clone was detected only once. The gene calls are TRBV7-9 and TRBJ1-4; a possible D gene is TRBD1 (5 bases). Germline CDR1 and CDR2: SEHNR and FQNEAQ (reference sequence). V gave up 5 bases and J gave up 6 bases, with 19 bases separating them. The CDR3 loop spans 16 amino acids. The CDR3 spells CASSLSWGVGDEKLFF. For the CDR3, the DNA is TGTGCCAGCAGCCTATCGTGGGGGGTCGGCGATGAAAAACTGTTTTTT.

This chain joins TRBV10-3 and TRBJ1-2; D ambiguous. V was shortened by 9 bases and J by 6 bases, with 11 bases between the two germline ends. The CDR3 consists of 11 residues. Germline CDR1 is ENHRY and CDR2 is SYGVKD. This CDR3 reads CAIGLGNGYTF. The CDR3 nucleotides are TGTGCCATAGGGCTAGGAAATGGCTACACCTTC.

A few counts support this clone. V gene TRBV21-1 combines with J gene TRBJ1-5. TRBV21-1 is an annotated pseudogene. The CDR3 runs to 14 residues. CDR3 DNA sequence: TGTGCCAGCAGCAAGCTGGGATCGGGACAGCCCCAGCATTTT. Amino acids: CASSKLGSGQPQHF.

V is TRBV13 and J is TRBJ2-1, with D possibly matching TRBD2 (5 bases). Germline-derived CDR1 and CDR2 are PRHDT and FYEKMQ (reference sequence). CDR3 length: 16 amino acids. V shed 4 bases and J shed 0 bases, with 13 bases lying between them. The CDR3 here is CASSYQSGGSYNEQFF. The CDR3 nucleotides read TGTGCCAGCAGCTACCAAAGCGGAGGCTCCTACAATGAGCAGTTCTTC.